This T cell receptor beta chain was sequenced during a study of blood T cell repertoires in COVID-19. For the study at large: Acute and convalescent COVID-19 specimens originated in the United States, Italy and Spain. The cDNA or gDNA used as material had been derived from T cells, B-cell-depleted T cells, or PBMCs.

Methods used by the authors: Researchers report that nucleated cell counts were estimated from reference gene primer amplification. TCRdb's table, derived via immunoSEQ multiplex PCR, lists solely in-frame clones and lacks some. The D gene and trimming were derived from the DNA, and the V and J assignments and clone size from that table. The repertoire has roughly 53,000 clones, under 85% of them found once; the top ten carry 11% to 15%. This receptor was identified in a human donor in a cohort sampled during active COVID-19. The sample taken for sequencing was peripheral blood.

CDR3 region: CASSQDSLGISSPRYEQYF. CDR3 coding DNA: TGCGCCAGCAGCCAAGATTCTCTAGGAATCTCCTCCCCCCGCTACGAGCAGTACTTC. The chain carries TRBV4-1 and TRBJ2-7; D call uncertain. V was trimmed by 0 bases and J by 3 bases, leaving 24 bases between them. Germline CDR1 is MGHRA and CDR2 is YSYEKL. The CDR3 has 19 residues.